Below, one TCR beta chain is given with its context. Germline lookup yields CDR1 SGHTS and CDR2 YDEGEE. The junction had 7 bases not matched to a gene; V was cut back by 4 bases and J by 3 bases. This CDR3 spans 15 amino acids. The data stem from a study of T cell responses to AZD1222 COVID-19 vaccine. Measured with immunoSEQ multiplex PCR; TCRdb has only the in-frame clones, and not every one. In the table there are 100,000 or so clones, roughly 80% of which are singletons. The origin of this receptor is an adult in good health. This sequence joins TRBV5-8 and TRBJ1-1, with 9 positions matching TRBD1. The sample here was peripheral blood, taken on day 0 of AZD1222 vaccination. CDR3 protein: CASSRTGVRDTEAFF. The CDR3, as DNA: TGTGCCAGCAGCAGGACAGGGGTAAGGGACACTGAAGCTTTCTTT.